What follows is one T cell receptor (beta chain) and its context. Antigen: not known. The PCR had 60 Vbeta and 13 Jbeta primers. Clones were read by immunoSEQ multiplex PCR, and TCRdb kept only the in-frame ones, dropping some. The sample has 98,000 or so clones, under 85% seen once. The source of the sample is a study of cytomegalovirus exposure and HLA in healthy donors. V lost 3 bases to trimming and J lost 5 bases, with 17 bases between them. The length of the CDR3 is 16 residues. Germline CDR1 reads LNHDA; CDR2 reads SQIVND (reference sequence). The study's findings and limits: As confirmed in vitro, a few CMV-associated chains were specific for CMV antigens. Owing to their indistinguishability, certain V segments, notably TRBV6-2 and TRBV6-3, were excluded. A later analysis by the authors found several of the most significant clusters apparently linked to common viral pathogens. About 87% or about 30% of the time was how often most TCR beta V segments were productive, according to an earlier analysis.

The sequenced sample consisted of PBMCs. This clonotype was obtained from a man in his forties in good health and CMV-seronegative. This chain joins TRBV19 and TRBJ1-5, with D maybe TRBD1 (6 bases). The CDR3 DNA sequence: TGTGCCAGTAGTATTGGTGGGGGCCGGTCCTATCAGCCCCAGCATTTT. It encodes CASSIGGGRSYQPQHF.